The clone carrying this T cell receptor beta chain was counted between two and nine times. These data come from a study of T-cell reconstitution after alpha-beta-depleted transplantation in children. TCRbeta library construction was performed incorporating unique molecular identifiers. In TCRdb, the PCR reads were re-called with MiXCR into one record per CDR3 protein. Of 500,000 or so distinct CDR3 sequences in the sample, about 30% were seen once. Between the trimmed V and J ends, which lost 0 bases and 1 base, there was a span of 9 bases. The CDR3 extends over 15 amino acids. Germline V gives CDR1 LNHNV, CDR2 YYDKDF (reference sequence).

This sequence joins TRBV15 and TRBJ1-1, with D possibly matching TRBD1 (5 bases). The TCR sequence derives from a human donor who donated a stem cell graft to a child with aplastic anemia. The sample consisted of PBMCs from the stem cell graft donor, taken from the stem cell graft. In DNA, the CDR3 is TGTGCCACCAGCAGAGAGGGACGGAGGAACACTGAAGCTTTCTTT. As protein: CATSREGRRNTEAFF.